The source of this TCR beta chain is a study of beta chain features in type 1 diabetes. Germline lookup yields CDR1 SGHRS and CDR2 YFSETQ. The CDR3 loop spans 14 amino acids. Trimming took 8 bases from V and 7 from J; bases not matched to a gene: 10. Study-wide results and caveats: Individuals with type 1 diabetes displayed fewer insertions and more deletions at VDJ junctions.

Purities over 95% were achieved in all sorted populations. Expressed TCRB transcripts got sequenced, as all isolated RNA was reverse transcribed. Assay: immunoSEQ multiplex PCR; the TCRdb copy retains only in-frame clones and omits some. The sample lists approximately 90,000 clones, around a third occurring once. With regard to this clone: Its antigen is unidentified.

Sequenced material: stem cell memory CD4+ T cells from blood. The clonotype was recovered from a woman aged 18-35 years in good health. The chain joins TRBV5-1 to TRBJ2-1; TRBD2 matches at 9 bases. The CDR3 loop reads CASTTSGRPNEQFF. CDR3 bases: TGCGCCAGTACAACTAGCGGGCGCCCTAATGAGCAGTTCTTC.